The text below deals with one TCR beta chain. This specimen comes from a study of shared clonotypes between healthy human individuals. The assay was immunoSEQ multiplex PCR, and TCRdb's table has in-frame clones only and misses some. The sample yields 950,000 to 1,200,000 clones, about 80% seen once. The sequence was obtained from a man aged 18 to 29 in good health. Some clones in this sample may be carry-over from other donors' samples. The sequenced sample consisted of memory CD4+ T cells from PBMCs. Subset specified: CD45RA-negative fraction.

The CDR3, as DNA: TGTGCCAGCAGTACGACAGGTTCCGGGGCCCAGTACTTC. Protein sequence: CASSTTGSGAQYF. The chain carries TRBV11-3 and TRBJ2-5; D perhaps matches TRBD1 (6 bases). The length of the CDR3 is 13 residues. CDR1 and CDR2 (germline): SGHNT, YENEEA. V was clipped by 6 bases and J by 9 bases, with 17 bases between them.